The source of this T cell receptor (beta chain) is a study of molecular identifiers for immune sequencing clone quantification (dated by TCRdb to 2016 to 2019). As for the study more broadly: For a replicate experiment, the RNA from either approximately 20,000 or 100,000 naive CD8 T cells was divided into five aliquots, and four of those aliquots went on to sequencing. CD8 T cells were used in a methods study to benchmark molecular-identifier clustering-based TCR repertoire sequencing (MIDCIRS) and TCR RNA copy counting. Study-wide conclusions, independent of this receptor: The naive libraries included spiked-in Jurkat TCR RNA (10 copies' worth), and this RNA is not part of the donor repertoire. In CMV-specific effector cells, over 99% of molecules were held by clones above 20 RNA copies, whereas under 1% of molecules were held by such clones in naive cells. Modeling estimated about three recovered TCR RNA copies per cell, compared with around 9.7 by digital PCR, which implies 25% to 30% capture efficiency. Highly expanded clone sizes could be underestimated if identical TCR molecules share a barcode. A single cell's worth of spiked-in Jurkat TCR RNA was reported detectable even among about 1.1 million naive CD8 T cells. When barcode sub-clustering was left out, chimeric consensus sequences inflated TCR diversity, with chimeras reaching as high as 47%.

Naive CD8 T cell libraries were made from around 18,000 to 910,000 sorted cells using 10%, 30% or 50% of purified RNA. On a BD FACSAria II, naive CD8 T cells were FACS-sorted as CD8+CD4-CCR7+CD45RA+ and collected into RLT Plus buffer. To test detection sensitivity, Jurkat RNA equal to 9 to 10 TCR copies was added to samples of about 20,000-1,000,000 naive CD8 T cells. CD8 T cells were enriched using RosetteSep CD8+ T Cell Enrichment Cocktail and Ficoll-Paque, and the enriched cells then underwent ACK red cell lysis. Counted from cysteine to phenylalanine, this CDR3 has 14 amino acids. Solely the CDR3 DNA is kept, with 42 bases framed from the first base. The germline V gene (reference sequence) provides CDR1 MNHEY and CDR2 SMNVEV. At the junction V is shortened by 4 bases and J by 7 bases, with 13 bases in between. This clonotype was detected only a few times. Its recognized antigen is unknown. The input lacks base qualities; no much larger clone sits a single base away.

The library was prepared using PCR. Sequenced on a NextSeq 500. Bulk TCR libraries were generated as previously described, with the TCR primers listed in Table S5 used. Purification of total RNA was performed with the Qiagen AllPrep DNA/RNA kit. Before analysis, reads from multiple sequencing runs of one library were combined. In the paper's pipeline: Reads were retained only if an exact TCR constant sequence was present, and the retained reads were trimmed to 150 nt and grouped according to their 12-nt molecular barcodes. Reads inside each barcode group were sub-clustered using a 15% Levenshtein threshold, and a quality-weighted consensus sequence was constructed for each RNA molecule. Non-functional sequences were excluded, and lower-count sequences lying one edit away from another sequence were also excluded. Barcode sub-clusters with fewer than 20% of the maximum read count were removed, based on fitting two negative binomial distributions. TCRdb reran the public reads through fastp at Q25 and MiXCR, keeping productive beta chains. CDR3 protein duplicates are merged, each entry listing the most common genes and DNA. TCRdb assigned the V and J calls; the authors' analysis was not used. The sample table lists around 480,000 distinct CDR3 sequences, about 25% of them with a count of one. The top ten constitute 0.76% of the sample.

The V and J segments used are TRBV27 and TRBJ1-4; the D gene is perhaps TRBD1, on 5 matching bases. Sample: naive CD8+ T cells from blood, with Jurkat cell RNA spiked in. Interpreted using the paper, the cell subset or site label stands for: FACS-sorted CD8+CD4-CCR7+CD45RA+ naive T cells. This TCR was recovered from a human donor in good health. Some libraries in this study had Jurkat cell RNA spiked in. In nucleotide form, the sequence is TGTGCCAGCAGTTCGTCTTCCAGGGCTGAAAAACTGTTTTTT. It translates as CASSSSSRAEKLFF.